This entry lists 5 T cell receptor beta chains sequenced from one sample in a study of regulatory T cells in long-lasting Graves disease. According to the study, TCR beta libraries were built with iRepertoire HTBI primers and CDR3-region Arm-PCR. One entry per CDR3 protein results from TCRdb running MiXCR on the multiplex PCR reads. The sample has 400,000 to 450,000 distinct CDR3 sequences, 15% seen once. Sample time point: newly diagnosed GD, antithyroid drugs for less than 3 months. PBMC RNA served as the TCR library source. The same sample was also used in a study of T cells in Graves' hyperthyroidism and ophthalmopathy.

The specimen was peripheral blood mononuclear cells (PBMCs), collected at new diagnosis, from a patient treated with antithyroid drugs. These receptors originate from a woman aged 30 to 39 with Graves disease.

This clonotype was seen ten or more times. This chain joins TRBV24-1 and TRBJ2-5; D possibly matches TRBD1 or TRBD2 (5 bases each). There are 16 residues in the CDR3. V was clipped by 3 bases and J by 0 bases, with 13 bases between them. Germline lookup yields CDR1 KGHDR and CDR2 SFDVKD. CDR3 sequence (DNA): TGTGCCACCAGTGATGTTTCGGGACGGAACCAAGAGACCCAGTACTTC. It yields the protein CATSDVSGRNQETQYF.

This clonotype was recorded at least ten times. The chain uses TRBV12-3 or TRBV12-4 and TRBJ2-1, with D possibly being TRBD1 (6 bases). The CDR3 extends over 15 amino acids. The V gene lost 7 bases and the J gene lost 8 bases, with 21 bases spanning the gap. The CDR3 sequence: CASTRTGIGSYEQFF. In DNA, the CDR3 is TGTGCCAGCACTCGAACAGGGATAGGATCTTATGAGCAGTTCTTC.

V is TRBV5-8 and J is TRBJ2-2; 10 bases align to TRBD2. CDR1 and CDR2 from the germline V gene are SGHTS and YDEGEE. The CDR3 has 16 amino acids. After removal of 0 bases from V and 5 bases from J, the junction contained 4 bases not matched to a gene. Here the CDR3 DNA reads TGTGCCAGCAGCTTGGTCAGCGGGAGGGGAACCGGGGAGCTGTTTTTT. This encodes CASSLVSGRGTGELFF.

This clonotype was seen repeatedly, ten times or more. The genes are TRBV6-1 and TRBJ2-7, with 11 nucleotides matching TRBD1. The trim removed 7 bases at V and 6 bases at J, leaving 8 bases unmatched. The CDR3 contains 14 residues. The germline V gene encodes CDR1 MNHNS and CDR2 SASEGT. CDR3: CASTSDRGLGEQYF. CDR3 sequence (DNA): TGTGCCAGCACCTCGGACAGGGGGCTCGGCGAGCAGTACTTC.

The V gene is TRBV6-1, the J gene TRBJ1-5; 8 nucleotides agree with TRBD1. Germline lookup yields CDR1 MNHNS and CDR2 SASEGT. CDR3 length: 17 residues. V shed 7 bases and J 7 bases; nucleotides not matched to a gene: 18. In DNA form, the CDR3 reads TGTGCCAGCACCCAAAGGACAGGGCCCCTGTCCTACCAGCCCCAGCATTTT. Amino acids: CASTQRTGPLSYQPQHF.